The text below deals with one TCR beta chain. The target antigen is unknown. The entry originates in a study of high-grade serous ovarian cancer treatment subgroups. The tumor samples were collected prior to definitive surgery or chemotherapy. TCRdb keeps only in-frame clones here, not all; method: immunoSEQ multiplex PCR. The table lists about 28,000 clones, approximately 79% of them singletons. V lost 1 base, J lost 2 bases, and 7 bases lay in between. The germline CDR1 and CDR2 sequences are SGHNT and YENEEA. This CDR3 has 14 residues. Findings and limits, study-wide: TCR clonal relatedness correlated positively with neoantigen level. Same-patient tumor repertoires overlapped at roughly 0.095 to 0.8; different patients barely overlapped. Bulk tumor TCR sequencing gave no spatial information.

The source of this sequence is a human donor with high-grade serous ovarian cancer. Material: tumor tissue. The J gene is TRBJ2-3, the V gene TRBV11-3; D may be TRBD1 or TRBD2 (5 bases each). The CDR3 loop is CASSLGGTTDTQYF. In DNA, the CDR3 is TGTGCCAGCAGCTTAGGGGGGACCACAGATACGCAGTATTTT.